This T cell receptor beta chain comes out of a study of vaccination effects on CD4 cells after COVID-19. Measured with immunoSEQ multiplex PCR; TCRdb has only the in-frame clones, and not every one. Of 17,000 or so clones in the sample, about four fifths were seen once. Ahead of sequencing, the ViraFEST assay grew antigen-specific CD4+ T cells using viral peptide pools. At the end of more than 8 days of culture, CD4+ T cells were isolated. The person had a PCR-confirmed SARS-CoV-2 infection during March to December 2020. Participants were given two doses of BNT162b2 or mRNA-1273 vaccine. Comment on this clone: The antigen is unknown.

This CDR3 is 16 amino acids long. The germline V and J ends were trimmed by 6 bases and 2 bases, with 16 bases remaining between them. The germline CDR1 and CDR2 sequences are MNHEY and SMNVEV (reference sequence). The rearrangement uses TRBV27 and TRBJ1-4; possibly TRBD1 for D (6 bases). This material consisted of CD4+ T cells from PBMCs cultured with SARS-CoV-2 spike peptides, taken after COVID-19 vaccination. This receptor was taken from a human donor who had a prior SARS-CoV-2 infection. This CDR3 reads CASRPPGDLTNEKLFF. DNA of the CDR3: TGTGCCAGCAGACCCCCAGGGGACCTTACTAATGAAAAACTGTTTTTT.